These 30 T cell receptor beta chains share one sample of origin, sequenced in a study of blood T cells in healthy people across ages. Through a sample-barcoded 5' primer and a J-beta primer mix, a second PCR was run for about 6 to 12 cycles. In TCRdb, the 5' RACE reads were re-called with MiXCR into one record per CDR3 protein. This sample yields under 1,100,000 distinct CDR3 sequences, of which about 23% are seen a single time; around 0.75% belongs to the top ten. Another study also made use of these data, one on T cells of mothers and their children.

The sample taken for sequencing was blood. These receptors came from a girl aged 2 to 9 in good health.

This chain uses TRBV7-8 with TRBJ2-1, with 10 bases identical to TRBD2. The CDR3 consists of 20 residues. V lost 8 bases and J lost 0; bases outside the gene matches: 19. The germline V gene has CDR1 SGHVS and CDR2 FQNEAQ. CDR3 sequence reads: CASFPQIAGGSLSSYNEQFF. The CDR3 DNA is TGTGCCAGCTTCCCGCAAATAGCGGGGGGCTCTCTAAGCTCCTACAATGAGCAGTTCTTC. The variable domain in full, with the rest retrieved from reference TRBV7-8 and TRBJ2-1, is GAGVSQSPRYKVAKRGQDVALRCDPISGHVSLFWYQQALGQGPEFLTYFQNEAQLDKSGLPSDRFFAERPEGSVSTLKIQRTQQEDSAVYLCASFPQIAGGSLSSYNEQFFGPGTRLTVL.

The rearrangement uses TRBV12-3 or TRBV12-4 and TRBJ2-7; TRBD2 agrees at 16 bases. The DNA end is more similar to TRBJ2-1, so the J call may be wrong. There are 17 residues in the CDR3. The CDR3 sequence: CASSNPGLAGGDGEQFF. The CDR3 nucleotides read TGTGCCAGCAGTAATCCGGGACTAGCGGGGGGGGATGGTGAGCAGTTCTTC.

This clonotype was detected a few times. The chain employs TRBV12-3 or TRBV12-4 and TRBJ2-5, with 14 bases lining up with TRBD2. V lost 6 bases, J lost 3 bases, and 9 bases stayed unmatched. This CDR3 comprises 17 residues. The CDR3 coding sequence is TGTGCCAGCAGCCCCTCTCAGACTAGCGGGGGGGAAGAGACCCAGTACTTC. It codes for CASSPSQTSGGEETQYF.

This chain connects TRBV20-1 to TRBJ2-1; D not resolved. Germline V lookup: CDR1 DFQATT, CDR2 SNEGSKA (reference sequence). The CDR3 is 12 amino acids. V shed 0 bases and J shed 7 bases, with 7 bases lying between them. The CDR3 DNA is TGCAGTGCTAGAGAGCTGGGGAATGAGCAGTTCTTC. Translated, it gives CSARELGNEQFF.

This clonotype was counted many times. DNA for the CDR3: TGTGCCAGCAGCTCCCCGGGACTAGCGGGCGAAGAGACCCAGTACTTC. Residues: CASSSPGLAGEETQYF. The V call is TRBV7-2, the J call TRBJ2-5; 12 nucleotides match TRBD2. V gave up 4 bases and J gave up 3 bases; unmatched junction bases: 6. Germline values: CDR1 SGHTA, CDR2 FQGNSA. CDR3 size: 16 residues. The full variable domain, in which reference TRBV7-2 and TRBJ2-5 provide the parts outside the CDR3, is GAGVSQSPSNKVTEKGKDVELRCDPISGHTALYWYRQSLGQGLEFLIYFQGNSAPDKSGLPSDRFSAERTGGSVSTLTIQRTQQEDSAVYLCASSSPGLAGEETQYFGPGTRLLVL.

This chain links TRBV4-1 with TRBJ2-2, with 10 bases fitting TRBD2. This CDR3 is built from 15 residues. The germline CDR1 and CDR2 sequences are MGHRA and YSYEKL. J was trimmed by 5 bases and V by 4 bases; bases with no gene match: 4. CDR3 in amino acids: CASSPPSGRTGELFF. The CDR3 DNA is TGCGCCAGCAGCCCGCCTAGCGGGAGAACCGGGGAGCTGTTTTTT.

The chain joins TRBV20-1 to TRBJ2-1, with D uncertain. The CDR3 runs 13 residues. Germline V gene sequence: CDR1 DFQATT, CDR2 SNEGSKA (reference sequence). V was shortened by 0 bases and J by 4 bases, with 7 bases between the two germline ends. The chain's CDR3 is CSARDTEYNEQFF. In nucleotides, the CDR3 is TGCAGTGCTAGAGATACAGAATACAATGAGCAGTTCTTC.

At least ten counts were recorded for this clonotype. The chain couples TRBV6-2 or TRBV6-3 to TRBJ2-5, with 7 positions matching TRBD2. Trimming cost V 6 bases and J 5 bases; bases outside gene matches: 6. Looked up from germline, CDR1 is MNHEY and CDR2 is SVGEGT. This CDR3 is built from 13 residues. CDR3 bases: TGTGCCAGCAGCCGCGGGGGACGGGAGACCCAGTACTTC. It is translated as CASSRGGRETQYF.

The J gene is TRBJ2-1, the V gene TRBV29-1; D is perhaps TRBD1 or TRBD2 (5 bases each). The last part of the DNA fits TRBJ2-5 better; the J call may be wrong. Germline V gene data show CDR1 as SQVTM and CDR2 as ANQGSEA. This CDR3 has 14 amino acids. This chain's CDR3 is CSVEDGHPGGTQYF. The CDR3 bases are TGCAGCGTTGAAGATGGTCATCCTGGGGGGACCCAGTACTTC.

This clonotype has only a few counts. The V and J genes are TRBV7-8 and TRBJ2-1, with D perhaps TRBD2 (5 bases). Trimming pared 2 bases from V and 4 bases from J, leaving 12 bases between. The germline gives CDR1 SGHVS, CDR2 FQNEAQ. CDR3 size: 15 residues. CDR3 in amino acids: CASSLPAERYNEQFF. In nucleotides, the CDR3 is TGTGCCAGCAGCTTACCAGCGGAGCGATACAATGAGCAGTTCTTC.

The rearrangement links TRBV29-1 to TRBJ1-1; D not resolved. CDR3 length equals 12 residues. The V end was cut by 7 bases, the J end by 0 bases, with 9 bases between. Germline V CDR1 and CDR2: SQVTM, ANQGSEA. The CDR3 is CSGDVLNTEAFF. In DNA, the CDR3 is TGCAGCGGAGACGTGCTGAACACTGAAGCTTTCTTT.

The genes are TRBV10-3 and TRBJ1-1, with a weak D call TRBD1 (5 bases). V lost 2 bases and J lost 1, with 11 bases in between. The V gene's germline CDR1 is ENHRY and CDR2 SYGVKD. There are 15 residues in the CDR3. The CDR3 nucleotides read TGTGCCATCAGTGAGGGGGACCTGGCGAACACTGAAGCTTTCTTT. Residues: CAISEGDLANTEAFF.

V gene TRBV7-9 combines with J gene TRBJ2-5; D ambiguous. The CDR3 totals 16 residues. Germline lookup yields CDR1 SEHNR and CDR2 FQNEAQ (reference sequence). The ends were cut back, 4 bases at V and 0 bases at J, with 15 bases in the middle. The CDR3 nucleotides read TGTGCCAGCAGCTCTCCCGGGTCCCTCTACCAAGAGACCCAGTACTTC. Protein product: CASSSPGSLYQETQYF.

This clonotype showed up just a few times. The chain couples TRBV5-8 to TRBJ2-5; D unresolved. With the DNA end fitting TRBJ2-7 better, the J assignment may be wrong. The CDR3 loop spans 17 amino acids. Looked up from germline, CDR1 is SGHTS and CDR2 is YDEGEE. The CDR3 DNA reads TGTGCCAGCAGCTTGGCCCGACTCATTGGGCTACCCTACGAGCAGTACTTC. It encodes CASSLARLIGLPYEQYF.

The CDR3 region is CASSSTSGIREQFF. CDR3 bases: TGTGCCAGCAGCTCGACTAGCGGGATAAGAGAGCAGTTCTTC. The rearrangement joins TRBV7-9 to TRBJ2-1, with 11 bases aligning to TRBD2. From germline, CDR1 is SEHNR and CDR2 FQNEAQ (reference sequence). The CDR3 length is 14 residues. The J segment lost 10 bases and the V segment lost 4 bases, leaving 6 bases of the junction unmatched.

As regards this clonotype: This CDR3 is missing its conserved last phenylalanine or tryptophan, likely due to a read error. It is unclear where the CDR3 begins or ends on the DNA, so no DNA is shown, and the CDR3 is as TCRdb lists it. The V call is TRBV12-3 or TRBV12-4, the J call TRBJ1-2. The CDR3 is 12 amino acids long, termini counted. CDR3: CASSLGTPSPIS.

This sequence joins TRBV5-6 and TRBJ1-2, with 10 nucleotides matching TRBD1. The length of the CDR3 is 16 residues. J was trimmed by 5 bases and V by 4 bases; bases with no gene match: 11. Per the germline V gene, CDR1 is SGHDT and CDR2 is YYEEEE. The CDR3 DNA reads as TGTGCCAGCAGCCCATTGGGGACAGGGGAAAGTTATGGCTACACCTTC. It specifies CASSPLGTGESYGYTF.

This rearrangement joins TRBV25-1 to TRBJ1-5, with a possible D match to TRBD1 (6 bases). Germline loops: CDR1 MGHDK, CDR2 SYGVNS. V lost 3 bases to trimming and J lost 2 bases, with 20 bases between them. This CDR3 spans 18 amino acids. CDR3 coding DNA: TGTGCCAGCAGTGAGGACAGAGGGGGGTTGAGAGGCAATCAGCCCCAGCATTTT. Residues: CASSEDRGGLRGNQPQHF.

The rearrangement links TRBV29-1 to TRBJ2-5; no firm D call. The ends were cut back, 7 bases at V and 1 base at J, with 13 bases in the middle. The CDR3 consists of 13 residues. Germline loops: CDR1 SQVTM, CDR2 ANQGSEA. The CDR3 is CSAETPGQETQYF. In nucleotides, the CDR3 is TGCAGCGCCGAGACACCGGGCCAAGAGACCCAGTACTTC.

This chain connects TRBV6-2 or TRBV6-3 to TRBJ1-1; D is unresolved. CDR3 length: 14 residues. Germline V lookup: CDR1 MNHEY, CDR2 SVGEGT. V lost 0 bases and J 1 base, leaving 6 bases between the germline ends. The CDR3: CASSYSLWNTEAFF. The DNA of the CDR3 is TGTGCCAGCAGTTACTCATTATGGAACACTGAAGCTTTCTTT.

The rearrangement uses TRBV20-1 and TRBJ1-2; D possibly corresponds to TRBD1 (6 bases). The V end lost 4 bases, the J end lost 5 bases, and 17 bases lay between the germline ends. CDR1 DFQATT and CDR2 SNEGSKA come from the germline V gene (reference sequence). The CDR3 is made up of 14 amino acids. In DNA form, the CDR3 reads TGCAGTGCTAAGCGGCCAGGGGTTAAGTATGGCTACACCTTC. Protein sequence: CSAKRPGVKYGYTF.

This rearrangement joins TRBV7-2 to TRBJ2-1; no clear D. The end of the DNA aligns better with TRBJ2-7, so the J call may be wrong. Germline-derived CDR1 and CDR2 are SGHTA and FQGNSA. This CDR3 has 12 amino acids. This CDR3 is CASRRSSYEQYF. CDR3 nucleotides: TGTGCCAGCAGGAGGAGCTCCTACGAGCAGTACTTC.

The V call is TRBV10-3, the J call TRBJ2-5, with 7 bases that match TRBD1. V lost 10 bases, J lost 2 bases, and 13 bases stayed unmatched. The CDR3 runs to 15 residues. Germline-derived CDR1 and CDR2 are ENHRY and SYGVKD. CDR3 nucleotides: TGTGCCACCAGGCCAGCTACAGGGGATCAAGAGACCCAGTACTTC. This encodes CATRPATGDQETQYF.

The chain uses TRBV7-2 and TRBJ2-7; 12 positions agree with TRBD2. The germline V gene encodes CDR1 SGHTA and CDR2 FQGNSA. V lost 1 base, J lost 4 bases, and 5 bases stayed unmatched. The CDR3 runs 16 residues. CDR3 nucleotide sequence: TGTGCCAGCAGCTTAGAACTAGCGGGGGGCGTGTACGAGCAGTACTTC. Its translation is CASSLELAGGVYEQYF.

The chain recombines TRBV4-1 with TRBJ1-1; D remains unclear. Per germline, CDR1 MGHRA and CDR2 YSYEKL. CDR3 length equals 15 residues. Trimming took 4 bases from V and 1 from J, leaving 13 bases between them. DNA for the CDR3: TGCGCCAGCAGCCCCCATTTAACACAGAACACTGAAGCTTTCTTT. Encoded protein: CASSPHLTQNTEAFF.

This clonotype was counted ten times or more. J is TRBJ2-3 and V is TRBV7-2; 10 bases are a match to TRBD2. Germline CDR1 SGHTA, CDR2 FQGNSA. There are 15 residues in the CDR3. Trimming removed 5 bases from V and 2 bases from J; junction bases left unmatched: 4. The CDR3: CASSRTSGSTDTQYF. DNA for the CDR3: TGTGCCAGCAGCCGGACTAGCGGATCCACAGATACGCAGTATTTT.

DNA for the CDR3: TGCAGCGTTGAAGATGGCGACCAGAAAGAGACCCAGTACTTC. Translating it yields CSVEDGDQKETQYF. The chain joins TRBV29-1 to TRBJ2-5; no clear D gene. CDR1 is SQVTM and CDR2 is ANQGSEA in the germline V gene. The CDR3 runs to 14 residues. Trimming shortened V by 0 bases and J by 3 bases, and 11 bases separated the two germline ends.

V usage is TRBV6-6 and J usage is TRBJ2-5; no reliable D call. Deletions cut 2 bases from V and 3 bases from J, with 7 bases between. The length of the CDR3 is 13 residues. Germline CDR1 and CDR2: MNHNY and SVGAGI (reference sequence). The CDR3 sequence is CASSYPPEETQYF. CDR3 nucleotide sequence: TGTGCCAGCAGTTACCCACCGGAAGAGACCCAGTACTTC.

This clonotype has more than one count but fewer than ten. The chain is built from TRBV12-5 and TRBJ1-5; D unresolved. Germline CDR1 LGHNT, CDR2 FRNRAP. The CDR3 is made up of 17 amino acids. With 0 bases removed from V and 0 bases from J, the gap between germline ends came to 12 bases. The CDR3 loop is CASGLVLGQHSNQPQHF. The CDR3, as DNA: TGTGCTAGTGGTTTGGTACTAGGTCAGCATAGCAATCAGCCCCAGCATTTT.

V usage is TRBV6-2 or TRBV6-3 and J usage is TRBJ1-5, with 8 bases that match TRBD1. This CDR3 is 14 amino acids long. Per the germline V gene, CDR1 is MNHEY and CDR2 is SVGEGT. V shed 4 bases and J 4 bases; nucleotides not matched to a gene: 3. In DNA, the CDR3 is TGTGCCAGCAGTTTACAGGGGGTAAATCAGCCCCAGCATTTT. This gives the protein CASSLQGVNQPQHF.